One T cell receptor (beta chain) is described in this entry. Its antigen is unidentified. This specimen belongs to a study of tissue T cells after allogeneic stem cell transplantation. Overall study context: All graft-versus-host disease patients had gastrointestinal involvement and received several lines of directed therapy. General study points: Sampling depth was limited, and the cohort was small and clinically varied.

Germline V gene lookup returns CDR1 SGHVS and CDR2 FNYEAQ. There are 14 residues in the CDR3. V trimming: 6 bases; J trimming: 4 bases; junction bases outside the gene matches: 9. CDR3 sequences, V/J genes, frequencies and template counts came from survey-depth TCRbeta sequencing. Profiling relied on immunoSEQ multiplex PCR, and the TCRdb table lists in-frame clones only, not all of them. The sample has more than 20,000 clones, 91% seen once. The sample in question was blood, obtained before transplantation. The rearrangement uses TRBV7-6 and TRBJ2-7; 7 positions match TRBD1. This receptor was obtained from an older male donor who later had graft-versus-host disease after an allogeneic stem cell transplant. CDR3 nucleotides: TGTGCCAGCAGTCCCGACAGGGTAAGGTACGAGCAGTACTTC. The encoded protein is CASSPDRVRYEQYF.